The sequence of this T cell receptor beta chain was determined in a study of identical twins. Only healthy Caucasians were enrolled as donors. A universal primer site arose from template switching, and cDNA bore unique molecular identifiers. TCRdb passed the 5' RACE reads through MiXCR, listing each CDR3 protein once. Among some 600,000 distinct CDR3 sequences listed, 7.1% were seen once. The sample also formed part of further work on yellow fever vaccine responses in identical twins.

The specimen was PBMCs. The origin of this receptor is a woman between 18 and 29 years old in good health.

CDR3 nucleotide sequence: TGTGCCAGCAGGGAAGGCGAATGGGGATACGAGCAGTACGTC. Its translation: CASREGEWGYEQYV. The chain links TRBV2 to TRBJ2-7; D unclear. The CDR3 covers 14 residues. The V gene's germline CDR1 is SNHLY and CDR2 FYNNEI.